This TCR beta chain comes out of a study of blood T cell repertoires in COVID-19. The overall study: Sample material is recorded as cDNA or gDNA derived from T cells, B-cell-depleted T cells, or PBMCs.

The V gene's germline CDR1 is SNHLY and CDR2 FYNNEI. The CDR3 loop spans 16 amino acids. V lost 5 bases and J 4 bases, leaving 15 bases between the germline ends. Generated by immunoSEQ multiplex PCR, the TCRdb table keeps only in-frame clones and is missing some. Of 110,000 to 150,000 clones in the sample, 80% to 85% were seen once. The chain joins TRBV2 to TRBJ2-6, with D maybe TRBD1 (6 bases). Sequencing was carried out using peripheral blood. The receptor comes from a human donor in a cohort sampled during active COVID-19. DNA for the CDR3: TGTGCCAGCAGTATGGGGGCCCCGGGAGGGGCCAACGTCCTGACTTTC. Translated, it gives CASSMGAPGGANVLTF.